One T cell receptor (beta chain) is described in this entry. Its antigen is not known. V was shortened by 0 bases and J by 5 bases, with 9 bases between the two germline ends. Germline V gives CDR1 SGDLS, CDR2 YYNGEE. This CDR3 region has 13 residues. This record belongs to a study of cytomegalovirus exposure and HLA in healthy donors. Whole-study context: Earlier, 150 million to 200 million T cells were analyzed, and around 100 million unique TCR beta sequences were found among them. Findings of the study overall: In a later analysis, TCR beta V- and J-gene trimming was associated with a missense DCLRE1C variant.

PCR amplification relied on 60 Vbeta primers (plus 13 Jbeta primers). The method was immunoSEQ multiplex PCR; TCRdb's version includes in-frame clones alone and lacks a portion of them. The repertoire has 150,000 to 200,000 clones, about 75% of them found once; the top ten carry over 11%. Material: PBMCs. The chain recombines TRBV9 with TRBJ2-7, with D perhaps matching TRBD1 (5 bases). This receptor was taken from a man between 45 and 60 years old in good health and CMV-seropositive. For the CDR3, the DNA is TGTGCCAGCAGCGTAGAACAGGCGCACGAGCAGTACTTC. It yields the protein CASSVEQAHEQYF.